The present entry profiles one T cell receptor beta chain with its context. Its antigen is still unknown. The sample belongs to a study of beta chain features in type 1 diabetes. Overall study results and limits: Patients with Type 1 diabetes showed moderately but significantly shorter TCRB CDR3s in all four CD4+ subsets.

Expressed TCRB transcripts got sequenced, as all isolated RNA was reverse transcribed. Sequencing used immunoSEQ multiplex PCR; TCRdb keeps in-frame clones, though not all of them. The table shows 300,000 to 350,000 clones, with roughly 13% occurring only once. This CDR3 region has 15 residues. The V gene's germline CDR1 is SGHNT and CDR2 YENEEA. Trimming removed 4 bases from V and 2 bases from J, with 11 bases in between. Naive, central memory, regulatory and stem cell-like memory cells within the CD4+ compartment were sorted using CD45RO/CCR7/CD25/CD127/CD95/CD27. Each sorted population was over 95% pure.

The source material was naive CD4+ T cells from blood. V gene TRBV11-3 combines with J gene TRBJ2-2; maybe TRBD2 (6 bases). The clonotype originates from a woman aged 18-29 years with type 1 diabetes. This CDR3 is CASSYGGRNTGELFF. CDR3 in DNA: TGTGCCAGCAGCTACGGAGGGCGTAACACCGGGGAGCTGTTTTTT.